This T cell receptor (beta chain) came from a study of blood T cell repertoires in COVID-19. About the study: Collection of acute and convalescent COVID-19 samples took place in the United States, Italy and Spain.

The CDR3 totals 15 residues. CDR1 is DFQATT and CDR2 is SNEGSKA in the germline V gene (reference sequence). Trimming took 3 bases from V and 2 from J; bases not matched to a gene: 8. Study members were between roughly 18 and 100 years old and lived in 24 US regions. The study assigned cohorts using participant-reported clinical history. For recovered donors of Cohort 3, there were two negative PCRs, clearance, or symptom resolution. The assay was immunoSEQ multiplex PCR, and TCRdb's table has in-frame clones only and misses some. The sample has 150,000 or so clones; roughly 85% are singletons. V gene TRBV20-1 combines with J gene TRBJ2-3, with 7 bases lining up with TRBD2. The source of this sequence is a man in his fifties who had recovered from COVID-19. Material: PBMCs or T cells enriched from blood (not recorded which). Written as DNA, the CDR3 is TGCAGTGCTAGTTTCCGGGGGGACTCCACAGATACGCAGTATTTT. Translated: CSASFRGDSTDTQYF.